A selection of T cell receptor beta chains follows, all from one sample in a study of T cell responses to AZD1222 COVID-19 vaccine. Using immunoSEQ multiplex PCR, the repertoire was profiled, and TCRdb retains in-frame clones only, with some absent. This sample has tens of thousands of clones, with 90% found just once. Sequenced material: peripheral blood, taken 28 days after the second AZD1222 dose. These receptors all stem from an adult who received the AZD1222 COVID-19 vaccine. Each CDR3 is given with its conserved first and last residue. D genes are given only for firm matches. Clone size is not always given. Where it is, it says once, few, many or a class for expanded clones.

V gene	D gene	J gene	clone size	CDR3 DNA	CDR3 protein
TRBV19	TRBD2	TRBJ2-1	-	TGTGCCACCCGCGGGTTGGCTAGCGGGTTGAATGAGCAGTTCTTC	CATRGLASGLNEQFF
TRBV7-3	-	TRBJ1-1	once	TGTGCCAGCAGTACTGACAGAAGCACTGAAGCTTTCTTT	CASSTDRSTEAFF
TRBV5-1	-	TRBJ1-1	-	TGCGCCAGCAGCTTGCTGGTAGGCTCGAACACTGAAGCTTTCTTT	CASSLLVGSNTEAFF
TRBV7-3	TRBD2	TRBJ2-3	-	TGTGCCAGCAGCTCCTTCGGGGTAGCGGGGAATACGCAGTATTTT	CASSSFGVAGNTQYF
TRBV12-5	-	TRBJ1-2	-	TGTGCTAGTGGCTTCAGTACGGGGGGTGCTAACTATGGCTACACCTTC	CASGFSTGGANYGYTF
TRBV10-3	TRBD2	TRBJ2-3	-	TGTGCCATCAGTGAAGGGGTAGCGGGACCCACAGATACGCAGTATTTT	CAISEGVAGPTDTQYF
TRBV7-8	-	TRBJ1-6	-	TGTGCCAGCAGCGGGGGATTGGAGGGGAATTCACCCCTCCACTTT	CASSGGLEGNSPLHF
TRBV7-6	-	TRBJ2-1	few	TGTGCCAGCAGCTTAGGGGGGGATGAGCAGTTCTTC	CASSLGGDEQFF
TRBV6-2/TRBV6-3	TRBD1	TRBJ2-1	-	TGTGCCAGCAGTTACTCGGGGGACAGACCGGGGAATGAGCAGTTCTTC	CASSYSGDRPGNEQFF
TRBV12-3/TRBV12-4	-	TRBJ1-5	-	TGTGCCAGCAGTAGCGGTGGATATCAGCCCCAGCATTTT	CASSSGGYQPQHF
TRBV6-6	-	TRBJ1-1	few	TGTGCCAGCAGTCGTACGAGGCCCTTGAACACTGAAGCTTTCTTT	CASSRTRPLNTEAFF
TRBV13	-	TRBJ2-1	-	TGTGCCAGCAGCTTAGGTAGCGGCCACTCCTACAATGAGCAGTTCTTC	CASSLGSGHSYNEQFF
TRBV10-3	TRBD1	TRBJ1-1	-	TGTGCCACCAGAGCTCAAACCGGGACAGGGGGGAACACTGAAGCTTTCTTT	CATRAQTGTGGNTEAFF
TRBV13	-	TRBJ1-2	-	TGTGCCAGCAGTCTGGACGTTGGTGGCTACACCTTC	CASSLDVGGYTF
TRBV5-1	TRBD2	TRBJ2-1	-	TGCGCCAGCAGCCCCGGGACTAGCGGGGGGGCATATGAGCAGTTCTTC	CASSPGTSGGAYEQFF
TRBV6-2/TRBV6-3	TRBD1	TRBJ2-7	-	TGTGCCAGCAGTTACTCAGGGGGACAGAGCTCCTACGAGCAGTACTTC	CASSYSGGQSSYEQYF
TRBV11-3	-	TRBJ2-5	-	TGTGCCAGCAGCTTAGATCGGTTTGAGACCCAGTACTTC	CASSLDRFETQYF
TRBV24-1	-	TRBJ1-1	-	TGTGCCACCAGTCGTACTCCAACGGGGGAAGCTTTCTTT	CATSRTPTGEAFF
TRBV18	-	TRBJ1-1	-	TGTGCCAGCTCACCGGAACCACAGGGCACTGAAGCTTTCTTT	CASSPEPQGTEAFF
TRBV5-1	TRBD1	TRBJ2-7	-	TGCGCCAGCAGCCCTGGGACAGCCTACGAGCAGTACTTC	CASSPGTAYEQYF
TRBV7-6	TRBD1	TRBJ1-2	-	TGTGCCAGCAGCCTATCAGGACAGGCTCCCTATGGCTACACCTTC	CASSLSGQAPYGYTF
TRBV5-5	TRBD1	TRBJ1-2	-	TGTGCCAGCAGCGAAGGGACAGTACGGAATGGGGGCTACACCTTC	CASSEGTVRNGGYTF
TRBV10-3	-	TRBJ2-1	-	TGTGCCATCAGTGAGTCAGGGCGGGAGCAGTTCTTC	CAISESGREQFF
TRBV6-5	-	TRBJ1-5	-	TGTGCCAGCAGCTTACTAGAGCAGCCCCAGCATTTT	CASSLLEQPQHF
TRBV18	-	TRBJ2-7	-	TGTGCCAGCTCACCACCTCCGGGGAGCTCCTACGAGCAGTACTTC	CASSPPPGSSYEQYF
TRBV4-2	-	TRBJ1-5	-	TGTGCCAGCAGCCAAGATTCGGGGGGCCGGCAGCCCCAGCATTTT	CASSQDSGGRQPQHF
TRBV5-4	-	TRBJ2-1	-	TGTGCCAGCAGCTTCGGATCCTACAATGAGCAGTTCTTC	CASSFGSYNEQFF
TRBV5-8	TRBD1	TRBJ1-6	-	TGTGCCAGCAGCTATCGGACAGGGGAAAGGACACCCCTCCACTTT	CASSYRTGERTPLHF
TRBV6-5	-	TRBJ1-3	-	TGTGCCAGCAGTTACATCTCTGGAAACACCATATATTTT	CASSYISGNTIYF
TRBV11-3	-	TRBJ2-1	-	TGTGCCAGCAGCTCTAGGGGGGGCCGCGGCGAGCAGTTCTTC	CASSSRGGRGEQFF
TRBV2	TRBD1	TRBJ1-1	-	TGTGCCAGCCGTTTGACAGGGGTCACTGAAGCTTTCTTT	CASRLTGVTEAFF
TRBV20-1	TRBD2	TRBJ2-3	-	TGCAGTGCTAGTTTAACGGGGGGTGGCACAGATACGCAGTATTTT	CSASLTGGGTDTQYF
TRBV28	-	TRBJ1-1	-	TGTGCCAGCAGTTTATCAGGGGACACTGAAGCTTTCTTT	CASSLSGDTEAFF
TRBV7-2	-	TRBJ2-7	-	TGTGCCAGCAGCTTATTTTACGAGCAGTACTTC	CASSLFYEQYF
TRBV12-3/TRBV12-4	-	TRBJ2-3	-	TGTGCCAGCAGTGCGATAGTAGATACGCAGTATTTT	CASSAIVDTQYF
TRBV6-2/TRBV6-3	-	TRBJ1-1	-	TGTGCCAGCAGTTACTCTCCCACTGTGTCGGGACAAGCGAACACTGAAGCTTTCTTT	CASSYSPTVSGQANTEAFF
TRBV10-1	-	TRBJ2-7	-	TGCGCCAGCGGTCTGGGATGCGAGCAGTACTTC	CASGLGCEQYF
TRBV2	TRBD1	TRBJ2-5	-	TGTGCCAGCTCCGGACAGGGGTTCCAAGAGACCCAGTACTTC	CASSGQGFQETQYF
TRBV12-3/TRBV12-4	-	TRBJ2-2	-	TGTGCCAGCAGGGTACGAACCGGGGAGCTGTTTTTT	CASRVRTGELFF
TRBV2	-	TRBJ1-4	-	TGTGCCAGCAGGCGGTCGGGACGGGAGACGAGGTCGACTAATGAAAAACTGTTTTTT	CASRRSGRETRSTNEKLFF
TRBV11-3	TRBD1	TRBJ1-1	once	TGTGCCAGCAGCACACGGACAGGGACCACTGAAGCTTTCTTT	CASSTRTGTTEAFF
TRBV10-3	TRBD1	TRBJ1-1	-	TGTGCCATCAGTGAGTTCGGACAGGGTGACACTGAAGCTTTCTTT	CAISEFGQGDTEAFF
TRBV13	-	TRBJ2-7	-	TGTGCCAGCAGCCACCGGGGGACCTCCTACGAGCAGTACTTC	CASSHRGTSYEQYF
TRBV4-1	-	TRBJ1-4	-	TGCGCCAGCAGCCAAGATAGGAGGGAACTGTTTTTT	CASSQDRRELFF
TRBV5-5	TRBD2	TRBJ2-7	-	TGTGCCAGCAGCTTGGTCCTAGCGGGGAGCTACGAGCAGTACTTC	CASSLVLAGSYEQYF
TRBV19	-	TRBJ1-5	-	TGTGCCAGTAGTATCTGGTCGACACTTCTAAGTGATCAGCCCCAGCATTTT	CASSIWSTLLSDQPQHF
TRBV2	TRBD1	TRBJ1-1	-	TGTGCCAGTTTGATGGCGACAGGGAGATTGAACACTGAAGCTTTCTTT	CASLMATGRLNTEAFF
TRBV7-3	TRBD2	TRBJ2-1	-	TGTGCCAGCAGCTCGACAAGACTAGCGGGAGGGCCGGGCAATGAGCAGTTCTTC	CASSSTRLAGGPGNEQFF
TRBV6-5	TRBD1	TRBJ2-7	-	TGTGCCAGCAGTTCAGCCGGGACAGGGGCCTACGAGCAGTACTTC	CASSSAGTGAYEQYF
TRBV19	TRBD1	TRBJ2-5	-	TGTGCCAGTAGTATAGTTTTAGGGGGCGGAGAGACCCAGTACTTC	CASSIVLGGGETQYF
TRBV9	TRBD1	TRBJ2-5	-	TGTGCCAGCAGCGTAGGGACAGGACGTCAAGAGACCCAGTACTTC	CASSVGTGRQETQYF